Shown below are 18 T cell receptor beta chains from a single sample sequenced in a study of cytomegalovirus exposure and HLA in healthy donors. TCRdb keeps only in-frame clones here, not all; method: immunoSEQ multiplex PCR. The sample shows around 69,000 clones, 95% to 96% of them seen only once. The sequenced sample consisted of PBMCs. The receptors originated from a woman aged 18-29 years in good health and CMV-seropositive.

The gene calls are TRBV6-1 and TRBJ1-2; TRBD1 is a possible D gene (6 bases). Trimming shortened V by 4 bases and J by 7 bases, and 28 bases separated the two germline ends. The CDR3 is made up of 18 amino acids. Germline V gene sequence: CDR1 MNHNS, CDR2 SASEGT. CDR3: CASSGPQGPGQGLGGYTF. The CDR3 DNA sequence: TGTGCCAGCAGTGGACCCCAGGGGCCAGGGCAGGGTCTGGGTGGCTACACCTTC.

V gene TRBV6-5 combines with J gene TRBJ2-1; 7 nucleotides match TRBD1. Germline V gene data show CDR1 as MNHEY and CDR2 as SVGAGI. There are 14 residues in the CDR3. The V segment lost 2 bases and the J segment 10 bases; nucleotides outside the gene matches: 8. The CDR3 region is CASSYLKGAGEQFF. DNA of the CDR3: TGTGCCAGCAGTTACCTCAAGGGGGCCGGGGAGCAGTTCTTC.

This sequence joins TRBV7-9 and TRBJ1-1; 10 nucleotides align to TRBD1. Trimming cost V 5 bases and J 1 base; bases outside gene matches: 4. The CDR3 contains 15 residues. Germline lookup yields CDR1 SEHNR and CDR2 FQNEAQ (reference sequence). CDR3 residues: CASSPRQGANTEAFF. CDR3 nucleotides: TGTGCCAGCAGCCCCCGACAGGGGGCGAACACTGAAGCTTTCTTT. Together with reference TRBV7-9 and TRBJ1-1, the CDR3 gives the full variable domain: DTGVSQNPRHKITKRGQNVTFRCDPISEHNRLYWYRQTLGQGPEFLTYFQNEAQLEKSRLLSDRFSAERPKGSFSTLEIQRTEQGDSAMYLCASSPRQGANTEAFFGQGTRLTVV.

This CDR3 reads CASSLFRGTDTDTQYF. CDR3 DNA sequence: TGTGCCAGCAGCTTGTTTCGTGGGACAGACACAGATACGCAGTATTTT. The rearrangement links TRBV5-6 to TRBJ2-3; TRBD1 matches 7 bases. Germline CDR1 SGHDT, CDR2 YYEEEE. V lost 1 base and J lost 2; bases outside the gene matches: 7. The CDR3 is 16 amino acids.

The rearrangement uses TRBV19 and TRBJ2-1; TRBD2 matches 10 bases. The length of the CDR3 is 15 residues. Germline CDR1 and CDR2: LNHDA and SQIVND (reference sequence). Trimming removed 6 bases from V and 4 bases from J; junction bases left unmatched: 6. The chain's CDR3 is CASSWTSGGYNEQFF. CDR3 bases: TGTGCCAGTAGCTGGACTAGCGGTGGGTACAATGAGCAGTTCTTC.

This chain links TRBV30 with TRBJ2-5, with 9 nucleotides matching TRBD2. The V and J ends lost 1 base and 2 bases, in that order; junction bases with no gene match: 17. The CDR3 covers 19 residues. Germline V gives CDR1 GTSNPN, CDR2 SVGIG (reference sequence). CDR3 DNA: TGTGCCTGGAGTGGACTAGCGGAGGCGACTCCGGAAATACAAGAGACCCAGTACTTC. The encoded protein is CAWSGLAEATPEIQETQYF. Using reference TRBV30 and TRBJ2-5 for the parts outside the CDR3, the full variable domain is SQTIHQWPATLVQPVGSPLSLECTVEGTSNPNLYWYRQAAGRGLQLLFYSVGIGQISSEVPQNLSASRPQDRQFILSSKKLLLSDSGFYLCAWSGLAEATPEIQETQYFGPGTRLLVL.

The V call is TRBV5-1, the J call TRBJ2-1; the match to TRBD2 covers 7 bases. Trimming removed 3 bases from V and 6 bases from J; junction bases left unmatched: 3. From germline, CDR1 is SGHRS and CDR2 YFSETQ. This CDR3 region has 13 residues. DNA of the CDR3: TGCGCCAGCAGCTCATTAGCGGGCAATGAGCAGTTCTTC. Encoded protein: CASSSLAGNEQFF.

The rearrangement links TRBV6-5 to TRBJ2-7; D is possibly TRBD2 (6 bases). The V end was cut by 5 bases, the J end by 6 bases, with 20 bases between. The CDR3 spans 15 residues. Germline values: CDR1 MNHEY, CDR2 SVGAGI. CDR3 loop: CASSLDFRHGGEQYF. CDR3 DNA: TGTGCCAGCAGTCTTGACTTTCGGCACGGGGGCGAGCAGTACTTC.

The chain recombines TRBV30 with TRBJ1-5, with D perhaps matching TRBD1 (5 bases). Trimming pared 1 base from V and 1 base from J, leaving 5 bases between. Germline V gene data show CDR1 as GTSNPN and CDR2 as SVGIG (reference sequence). This CDR3 is 13 amino acids long. As DNA, the CDR3 is TGTGCCTGGAGTGCAGGGAGCAATCAGCCCCAGCATTTT. Translating gives CAWSAGSNQPQHF.

The gene calls are TRBV28 and TRBJ2-5, with a possible D match to TRBD2 (6 bases). There are 14 residues in the CDR3. The germline gives CDR1 MDHEN, CDR2 SYDVKM. The ends were cut back, 5 bases at V and 2 bases at J, with 12 bases in the middle. The CDR3 spells CASSAPGGQETQYF. The CDR3 DNA sequence: TGTGCCAGCAGTGCCCCCGGGGGACAAGAGACCCAGTACTTC. Based on the CDR3 plus reference TRBV28 and TRBJ2-5, the full variable domain is DVKVTQSSRYLVKRTGEKVFLECVQDMDHENMFWYRQDPGLGLRLIYFSYDVKMKEKGDIPEGYSVSREKKERFSLILESASTNQTSMYLCASSAPGGQETQYFGPGTRLLVL.

The chain is built from TRBV4-2 and TRBJ2-1; TRBD2 matches at 13 bases. Trimming took 0 bases from V and 4 from J; bases not matched to a gene: 3. The CDR3 spans 17 residues. Per the germline V gene, CDR1 is LGHNA and CDR2 is YNFKEQ. The CDR3 sequence is CASSQDRGLAGYNEQFF. The CDR3 DNA follows: TGTGCCAGCAGCCAAGATCGGGGACTAGCGGGGTACAATGAGCAGTTCTTC.

The chain combines TRBV6-6 with TRBJ1-1; TRBD1 aligns across 7 bases. With 6 bases clipped from V and 5 bases from J, the junction kept 6 bases outside the gene matches. Germline CDR1 and CDR2: MNHNY and SVGAGI (reference sequence). The CDR3 is 13 residues long. The DNA for the CDR3 is TGTGCCAGCAGACAGGGGACGGGGACTGAAGCTTTCTTT. Translated: CASRQGTGTEAFF.

This rearrangement joins TRBV4-1 to TRBJ1-2; 9 nucleotides agree with TRBD1. Germline V gives CDR1 MGHRA, CDR2 YSYEKL. The CDR3 runs to 16 residues. V shed 6 bases, J shed 2 bases, and the junction held 10 bases outside the gene matches. The CDR3 DNA reads as TGCGCCAGCAGGGAGGACAGGGGAGTTTGGAACTATGGCTACACCTTC. Its protein is CASREDRGVWNYGYTF.

The rearrangement links TRBV7-8 to TRBJ2-1; D unresolved. Germline V gene data show CDR1 as SGHVS and CDR2 as FQNEAQ. Deletions cut 2 bases from V and 1 base from J, with 12 bases between. The CDR3 has 16 residues. In DNA, the CDR3 is TGTGCCAGCAGCTTATTCGTCCCCGGGTCCTACAATGAGCAGTTCTTC. It translates to CASSLFVPGSYNEQFF.

V is TRBV2 and J is TRBJ2-2; D is unresolved. The V gene lost 7 bases and the J gene lost 8 bases, with 11 bases spanning the gap. CDR3 length: 12 amino acids. Germline-derived CDR1 and CDR2 are SNHLY and FYNNEI. DNA for the CDR3: TGTGCCAGCAAGCGACTTAGAGGGGAGCTGTTTTTT. It is translated as CASKRLRGELFF.

This sequence joins TRBV11-1 and TRBJ2-7, with D maybe TRBD1 (6 bases). This CDR3 has 12 amino acids. Per the germline V gene, CDR1 is SGHAT and CDR2 is FQDESV (reference sequence). Between the trimmed V and J ends, which lost 5 bases and 3 bases, there was a span of 8 bases. CDR3 bases: TGTGCCAGCAGCAGGGGGTACTACGAGCAGTACTTC. Residues: CASSRGYYEQYF.

This clone came up once. V usage is TRBV6-4 and J usage is TRBJ1-1; D ambiguous. Germline V gives CDR1 MRHNA, CDR2 SNTAGT. The CDR3 has 15 amino acids. The V gene lost 8 bases and the J gene lost 4 bases, with 20 bases spanning the gap. The CDR3 sequence is CASGEAVGRGTEAFF. In DNA form, the CDR3 reads TGTGCCAGCGGGGAAGCCGTCGGCCGGGGCACTGAAGCTTTCTTT.

The count of this clone is one. This rearrangement joins TRBV11-2 to TRBJ1-3, with 7 bases that match TRBD1. This CDR3 has 14 residues. Per germline, CDR1 SGHAT and CDR2 FQNNGV. The V segment lost 5 bases and the J segment 2 bases; nucleotides outside the gene matches: 3. For the CDR3, the DNA is TGTGCCAGCAGCCTCGACAGGGCTGGAAACACCATATATTTT. Its translation is CASSLDRAGNTIYF.